This entry lists 32 T cell receptor beta chains sequenced from one sample in a study of CD8 T cells in Susac syndrome. After extraction with the RNeasy kit, about 0.5 to 1 ug of the RNA was reverse transcribed using random hexamers. MiXCR, run by TCRdb on the immunoSEQ multiplex PCR reads, gives a single entry per CDR3 protein. The sample yields 350,000 to 550,000 distinct CDR3 sequences, more than 70% seen once. Sample: CD8+ T cells from PBMCs. The origin of the receptors is a human donor with multiple sclerosis.

The V gene is TRBV9, the J gene TRBJ2-7, with D unresolved. The CDR3 loop spans 13 amino acids. V lost 0 bases, J lost 5 bases, and 9 bases lay in between. CDR1 is SGDLS and CDR2 is YYNGEE in the germline V gene. CDR3 amino acids: CASSVGVWHEQYF. As DNA, the CDR3 is TGTGCCAGCAGCGTAGGGGTATGGCACGAGCAGTACTTC.

The chain couples TRBV4-1 to TRBJ2-1; 8 bases are a match to TRBD2. CDR1 and CDR2 from the germline V gene are MGHRA and YSYEKL. J lost 7 bases, V lost 0 bases, and 11 bases had no gene match. The CDR3 is 17 residues long. The CDR3 DNA is TGCGCCAGCAGCCAAGATTTGGCAGCGGGAGTTGGTAATGAGCAGTTCTTC. Translated, it gives CASSQDLAAGVGNEQFF.

The chain combines TRBV5-4 with TRBJ1-1; D possibly corresponds to TRBD1 (6 bases). CDR1 and CDR2 from the germline V gene are SGHNT and YYREEE (reference sequence). V shed 2 bases and J shed 4 bases, with 9 bases lying between them. The CDR3 loop spans 13 amino acids. The CDR3, as DNA: TGTGCCAGCAGCTTCGGACAGAGCACTGAAGCTTTCTTT. Protein: CASSFGQSTEAFF.

With respect to this clonotype: This could be a read error, since a much larger clone is one nucleotide away. The J gene is TRBJ1-1, the V gene TRBV5-6; unclear D gene. The V and J ends lost 0 bases and 3 bases respectively, with 3 bases between them. The CDR3 is 12 residues long. Germline lookup yields CDR1 SGHDT and CDR2 YYEEEE. The CDR3 loop reads CASSLEDTEAFF. CDR3 coding DNA: TGTGCCAGCAGCTTGGAGGACACTGAAGCTTTCTTT.

The chain combines TRBV14 with TRBJ2-7; TRBD1 aligns across 9 bases. V lost 6 bases and J lost 3; bases outside the gene matches: 6. The germline CDR1 and CDR2 sequences are SGHDN and FVKESK. This CDR3 contains 14 residues. As DNA, the CDR3 is TGTGCCAGCAGGAAGTCGGGACAGGGCTACGAGCAGTACTTC. Translation: CASRKSGQGYEQYF.

This clonotype occurred once. The chain has TRBV10-3 and TRBJ2-1, with D unresolved. V was cut by 3 bases and J by 3 bases, with 15 bases left in between. This CDR3 spans 16 amino acids. CDR1 and CDR2 (germline): ENHRY, SYGVKD. CDR3 sequence: CAISENPSPYYNEQFF. The CDR3 region has the DNA TGTGCCATCAGTGAAAACCCAAGCCCGTACTACAATGAGCAGTTCTTC.

The chain carries TRBV7-8 and TRBJ2-7; TRBD2 matches at 7 bases. This CDR3 is built from 15 residues. V was pared by 4 bases and J by 7 bases, with 13 bases of the junction left unmatched. The V gene's germline CDR1 is SGHVS and CDR2 FQNEAQ. CDR3 bases: TGTGCCAGCAGCTCCCTATCTAGCGGTACCTGGGAGCAGTACTTC. Encoded protein: CASSSLSSGTWEQYF.

This chain connects TRBV27 to TRBJ1-1; D gene uncertain. The CDR3 is 16 amino acids. The V end was cut by 0 bases, the J end by 3 bases, with 14 bases between. The germline V gene encodes CDR1 MNHEY and CDR2 SMNVEV (reference sequence). The CDR3 protein is CASSLSQYGGYTEAFF. The CDR3 DNA follows: TGTGCCAGCAGTTTATCCCAATATGGCGGATACACTGAAGCTTTCTTT.

The CDR3 nucleotides read TGCGCCAGCAGCCAAACGGACAGGGGATGGACTGAAGCTTTCTTT. It codes for CASSQTDRGWTEAFF. The chain couples TRBV4-1 to TRBJ1-1; the match to TRBD1 covers 9 bases. Germline lookup yields CDR1 MGHRA and CDR2 YSYEKL. The V gene end was trimmed by 2 bases and the J gene end by 5 bases; junction bases not matched to a gene: 6. The CDR3 covers 15 residues.

V usage is TRBV15 and J usage is TRBJ2-2, with 11 bases identical to TRBD1. The junction had 5 bases not matched to a gene; V was cut back by 4 bases and J by 7 bases. The CDR3 is made up of 15 amino acids. Germline V CDR1 and CDR2: LNHNV, YYDKDF (reference sequence). The chain's CDR3 is CATSTRDRGIGELFF. CDR3 nucleotides: TGTGCCACCAGCACCCGGGACAGGGGGATCGGGGAGCTGTTTTTT.

This CDR3 is CASSLDGTDSYLFYEQYF. Written as DNA, the CDR3 is TGTGCCAGCAGCTTAGATGGGACAGACTCATACCTCTTCTACGAGCAGTACTTC. This chain joins TRBV11-2 and TRBJ2-7; 7 nucleotides agree with TRBD1. Germline V lookup: CDR1 SGHAT, CDR2 FQNNGV. J lost 3 bases, V lost 0 bases, and 14 bases had no gene match. The CDR3 has 18 amino acids. Full variable domain (missing parts from reference TRBV11-2 and TRBJ2-7): EAGVAQSPRYKIIEKRQSVAFWCNPISGHATLYWYQQILGQGPKLLIQFQNNGVVDDSQLPKDRFSAERLKGVDSTLKIQPAKLEDSAVYLCASSLDGTDSYLFYEQYFGPGTRLTVT.

The genes are TRBV7-9 and TRBJ2-1; D could derive from TRBD1 or TRBD2 (7 bases each). Trimming shortened V by 2 bases and J by 7 bases, and 21 bases separated the two germline ends. In germline, CDR1 is SEHNR, CDR2 FQNEAQ (reference sequence). The CDR3 consists of 17 residues. The CDR3 sequence: CASSLPGGQIVTNEQFF. The CDR3 DNA reads as TGTGCCAGCAGCTTACCGGGGGGACAGATTGTCACTAATGAGCAGTTCTTC.

The chain uses TRBV30 and TRBJ1-1; a possible D gene is TRBD1 (6 bases). Germline V lookup: CDR1 GTSNPN, CDR2 SVGIG (reference sequence). The CDR3 length is 14 residues. Trimming removed 2 bases at V and 5 bases at J, with 15 bases between. CDR3 in amino acids: CAWSRQGSATEAFF. The CDR3 DNA follows: TGTGCCTGGAGTCGGCAGGGGTCGGCGACTGAAGCTTTCTTT.

This chain joins TRBV5-8 and TRBJ2-3, with D hard to call. This CDR3 comprises 16 residues. CDR1 and CDR2 (germline): SGHTS, YDEGEE. The germline V and J ends were trimmed by 4 bases and 2 bases, with 17 bases remaining between them. Written as DNA, the CDR3 is TGTGCCAGCAGCCCGGATGTCCCGCCGTCCACAGATACGCAGTATTTT. This gives the protein CASSPDVPPSTDTQYF.

The V gene is TRBV12-3 or TRBV12-4, the J gene TRBJ2-1, with D uncertain. V lost 1 base, J lost 9 bases, and 13 bases lay in between. The CDR3 contains 14 residues. CDR3 DNA sequence: TGTGCCAGCAGTTTAGAGACTCCCAGAACTGAGCAGTTCTTC. It yields the protein CASSLETPRTEQFF.

The V call is TRBV30, the J call TRBJ2-3; D gene unclear. The CDR3 sequence is 15 residues long. Germline loops: CDR1 GTSNPN, CDR2 SVGIG (reference sequence). Trimming cost V 1 base and J 2 bases, with 13 bases left between them. CDR3 DNA: TGTGCCTGGAGTGCCTTACTTGGAAACACAGATACGCAGTATTTT. This encodes CAWSALLGNTDTQYF.

The rearrangement uses TRBV4-1 and TRBJ1-1; TRBD1 is a possible D gene (5 bases). Looked up from germline, CDR1 is MGHRA and CDR2 is YSYEKL. The CDR3 is 14 residues long. V shed 1 base and J shed 5 bases, with 11 bases lying between them. DNA of the CDR3: TGCGCCAGCAGCCAAGGCAGGGCGGAGACTGAAGCTTTCTTT. Protein product: CASSQGRAETEAFF.

The J gene is TRBJ2-7, the V gene TRBV18; TRBD1 agrees at 10 bases. The CDR3 length is 17 residues. CDR1 and CDR2 (germline): KGHSH, LQKENI. The junction had 12 bases not matched to a gene; V was cut back by 4 bases and J by 3 bases. The CDR3, as DNA: TGTGCCAGCTCACAGCTAGACAGGGGGCAATGGGACTACGAGCAGTACTTC. This encodes CASSQLDRGQWDYEQYF.

The chain combines TRBV4-1 with TRBJ2-7; D not certain. V was pared by 0 bases and J by 3 bases, with 15 bases between. CDR1 and CDR2 (germline): MGHRA, YSYEKL. The CDR3 totals 16 residues. Here the CDR3 reads CASSQEVLHPYYEQYF. The CDR3 DNA reads TGCGCCAGCAGCCAAGAAGTACTCCACCCCTACTACGAGCAGTACTTC.

This chain connects TRBV6-5 to TRBJ1-5, with D unresolved. There are 14 residues in the CDR3. Between the trimmed V and J ends, which lost 0 bases and 4 bases, there was a span of 7 bases. Germline CDR1 is MNHEY and CDR2 is SVGAGI. Written as DNA, the CDR3 is TGTGCCAGCAGTTACTCGAGAACGAATCAGCCCCAGCATTTT. Its protein product is CASSYSRTNQPQHF.

This clonotype appeared a few times. The J gene is TRBJ1-1, the V gene TRBV29-1; D might be TRBD1 (6 bases). Germline V gene sequence: CDR1 SQVTM, CDR2 ANQGSEA. V was clipped by 3 bases and J by 11 bases, with 13 bases between them. This CDR3 contains 11 residues. The CDR3 region is CSVERTAEAFF. DNA of the CDR3: TGCAGCGTTGAGCGGACAGCAGAGGCTTTCTTT.

This chain joins TRBV10-3 and TRBJ1-5; D is perhaps TRBD1 (6 bases). V was shortened by 6 bases and J by 4 bases, with 16 bases between the two germline ends. Germline V gene data show CDR1 as ENHRY and CDR2 as SYGVKD. CDR3 length: 15 amino acids. CDR3 protein: CAISAEPGQNQPQHF. The CDR3 DNA sequence: TGTGCCATCAGCGCTGAACCGGGACAAAATCAGCCCCAGCATTTT.

A single count supports this clonotype. An end of the junction does not agree with germline; a read error may underlie this. The rearrangement uses TRBV27 and TRBJ2-7, with D perhaps TRBD1 or TRBD2 (5 bases each). The CDR3 is 15 residues long. Germline V lookup: CDR1 MNHEY, CDR2 SMNVEV (reference sequence). CDR3 amino acids: CASRSFGFFGTDQNF. CDR3 DNA: TGTGCCAGCAGGTCATTTGGGTTTTTCGGGACGGACCAAAACTTC.

This chain joins TRBV6-5 and TRBJ1-1; 7 nucleotides align to TRBD1. Losses at the gene ends were 4 bases for V and 11 bases for J; bases not matched to a gene: 7. Germline-derived CDR1 and CDR2 are MNHEY and SVGAGI. The CDR3 loop spans 12 amino acids. CDR3 sequence: CASSSQTGWAFF. The CDR3 bases are TGTGCCAGCAGTTCTCAGACAGGGTGGGCTTTCTTT.

V gene TRBV5-1 combines with J gene TRBJ2-1; 7 bases align to TRBD2. J lost 8 bases, V lost 5 bases, and 7 bases had no gene match. This CDR3 spans 13 amino acids. From germline, CDR1 is SGHRS and CDR2 YFSETQ. The CDR3: CASSAGEIDEQFF. The CDR3 DNA reads TGCGCCAGCAGTGCGGGAGAAATCGATGAGCAGTTCTTC.

Of note for this clonotype: The DNA is left out, because the CDR3 cannot be placed on it with certainty; the CDR3 is given as TCRdb lists it. The chain has TRBV30 and TRBJ1-1; no DNA check was done on the table's D call, TRBD1. From germline, CDR1 is GTSNPN and CDR2 SVGIG (reference sequence). The CDR3 is made up of 14 amino acids, end residues included. The CDR3: CAWSVGTGARAGFF.

The CDR3 loop is CASSLRFEFDEQYF. CDR3 bases: TGTGCCAGCAGCTTAAGGTTTGAATTCGACGAGCAGTACTTC. This sequence joins TRBV13 and TRBJ2-7; D gene ambiguous. The CDR3 runs 14 residues. The germline gives CDR1 PRHDT, CDR2 FYEKMQ (reference sequence). The V and J ends lost 2 bases and 5 bases respectively, with 13 bases between them.

This clonotype was seen only once. The chain has TRBV15 and TRBJ2-2; D uncertain. Trimming left V 0 bases short and J 6 bases short, with 5 bases between. There are 13 residues in the CDR3. Germline CDR1 and CDR2: LNHNV and YYDKDF (reference sequence). The CDR3, as DNA: TGTGCCACCAGCAGAGATATCCCCGGGGAGCTGTTTTTT. Its translation is CATSRDIPGELFF.

The chain joins TRBV6-1 to TRBJ1-2, with a tentative D call TRBD1 (5 bases). The CDR3 is 18 residues long. CDR1 and CDR2 from the germline V gene are MNHNS and SASEGT. V was shortened by 1 base and J by 2 bases, with 20 bases between the two germline ends. CDR3 sequence reads: CASSEVAVWGRKNYGYTF. CDR3 DNA sequence: TGTGCCAGCAGTGAAGTCGCGGTATGGGGCAGGAAAAACTATGGCTACACCTTC.

The chain couples TRBV12-3 or TRBV12-4 to TRBJ2-1; 10 bases fit TRBD2. The CDR3 runs 14 residues. The trim removed 8 bases at V and 6 bases at J, leaving 7 bases unmatched. The chain's CDR3 is CASVGLAGVNEQFF. The CDR3 region has the DNA TGTGCCAGCGTCGGTCTAGCGGGAGTCAATGAGCAGTTCTTC.

CDR3 sequence (DNA): TGCGCCAGCAGCTTGGGCAGCGGGAGTTTGTACGAGCAGTACTTC. It yields the protein CASSLGSGSLYEQYF. The gene calls are TRBV5-1 and TRBJ2-7, with 8 bases that match TRBD2. V shed 0 bases, J shed 4 bases, and the junction held 6 bases outside the gene matches. Germline V CDR1 and CDR2: SGHRS, YFSETQ. The CDR3 runs to 15 residues.

The V gene is TRBV6-2 or TRBV6-3, the J gene TRBJ2-7; 10 nucleotides agree with TRBD2. Germline CDR1 MNHEY, CDR2 SVGEGT. The CDR3 has 17 residues. V lost 2 bases and J lost 0; bases outside the gene matches: 7. The CDR3 bases are TGTGCCAGCAGTTACCCATCTACTAGCGGGGTCTCCTACGAGCAGTACTTC. Translation: CASSYPSTSGVSYEQYF.